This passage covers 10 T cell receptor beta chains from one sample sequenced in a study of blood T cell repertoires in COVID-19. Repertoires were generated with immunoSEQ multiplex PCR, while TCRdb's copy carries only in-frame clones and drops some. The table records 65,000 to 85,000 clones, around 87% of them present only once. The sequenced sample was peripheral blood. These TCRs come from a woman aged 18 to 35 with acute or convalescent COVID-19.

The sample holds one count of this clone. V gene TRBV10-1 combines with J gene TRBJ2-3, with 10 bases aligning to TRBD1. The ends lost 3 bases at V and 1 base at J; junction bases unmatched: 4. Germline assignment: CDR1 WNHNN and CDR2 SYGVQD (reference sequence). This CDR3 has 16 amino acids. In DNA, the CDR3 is TGCGCCAGCAGTGACTCCGGGACAGGGGGCACAGATACGCAGTATTTT. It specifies CASSDSGTGGTDTQYF.

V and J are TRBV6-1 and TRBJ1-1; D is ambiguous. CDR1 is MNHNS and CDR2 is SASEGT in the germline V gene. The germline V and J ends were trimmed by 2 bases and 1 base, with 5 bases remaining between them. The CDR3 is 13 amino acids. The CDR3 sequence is CASSEWQNTEAFF. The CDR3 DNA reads TGTGCCAGCAGTGAATGGCAGAACACTGAAGCTTTCTTT.

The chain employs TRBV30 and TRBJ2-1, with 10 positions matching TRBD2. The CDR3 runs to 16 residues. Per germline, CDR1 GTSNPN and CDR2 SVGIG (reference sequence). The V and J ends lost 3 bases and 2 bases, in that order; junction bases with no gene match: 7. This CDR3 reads CAWRNKAGGPYNEQFF. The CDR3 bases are TGTGCCTGGAGAAACAAAGCGGGGGGGCCCTACAATGAGCAGTTCTTC.

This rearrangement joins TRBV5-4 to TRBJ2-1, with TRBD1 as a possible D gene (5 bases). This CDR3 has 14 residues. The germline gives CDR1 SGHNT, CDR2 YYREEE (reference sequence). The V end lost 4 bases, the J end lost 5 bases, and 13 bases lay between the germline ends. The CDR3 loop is CASSPSGRDNEQFF. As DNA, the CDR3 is TGTGCCAGCAGCCCTTCGGGCAGGGACAATGAGCAGTTCTTC.

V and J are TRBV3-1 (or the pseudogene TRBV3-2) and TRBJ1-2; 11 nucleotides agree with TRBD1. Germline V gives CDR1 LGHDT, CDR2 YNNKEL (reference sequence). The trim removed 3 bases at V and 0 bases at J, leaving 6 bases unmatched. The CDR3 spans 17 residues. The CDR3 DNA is TGTGCCAGCAGCCAGAGGGACAGGGGGGGTACTAACTATGGCTACACCTTC. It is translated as CASSQRDRGGTNYGYTF.

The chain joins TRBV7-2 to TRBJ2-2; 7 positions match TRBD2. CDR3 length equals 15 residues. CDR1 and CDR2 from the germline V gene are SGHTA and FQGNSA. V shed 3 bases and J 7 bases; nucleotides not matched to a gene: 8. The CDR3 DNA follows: TGTGCCAGCAGCTTCCGGACTAGTGGGAACGGGGAGCTGTTTTTT. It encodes CASSFRTSGNGELFF. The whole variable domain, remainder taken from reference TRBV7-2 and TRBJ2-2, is GAGVSQSPSNKVTEKGKDVELRCDPISGHTALYWYRQSLGQGLEFLIYFQGNSAPDKSGLPSDRFSAERTGGSVSTLTIQRTQQEDSAVYLCASSFRTSGNGELFFGEGSRLTVL.

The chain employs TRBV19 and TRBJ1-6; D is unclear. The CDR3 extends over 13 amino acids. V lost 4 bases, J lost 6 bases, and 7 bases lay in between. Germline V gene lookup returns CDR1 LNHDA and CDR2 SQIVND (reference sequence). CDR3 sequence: CASSNSGNSPLHF. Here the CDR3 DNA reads TGTGCCAGTAGTAACTCGGGTAATTCACCCCTCCACTTT.

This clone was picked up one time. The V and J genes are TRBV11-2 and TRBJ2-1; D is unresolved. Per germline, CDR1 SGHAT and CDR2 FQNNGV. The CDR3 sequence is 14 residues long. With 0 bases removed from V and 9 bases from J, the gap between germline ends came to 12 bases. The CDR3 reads CASSLDLPPLEQFF. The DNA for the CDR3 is TGTGCCAGCAGCTTAGATCTCCCCCCTCTTGAGCAGTTCTTC. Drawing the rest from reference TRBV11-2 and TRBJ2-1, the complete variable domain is EAGVAQSPRYKIIEKRQSVAFWCNPISGHATLYWYQQILGQGPKLLIQFQNNGVVDDSQLPKDRFSAERLKGVDSTLKIQPAKLEDSAVYLCASSLDLPPLEQFFGPGTRLTVL.

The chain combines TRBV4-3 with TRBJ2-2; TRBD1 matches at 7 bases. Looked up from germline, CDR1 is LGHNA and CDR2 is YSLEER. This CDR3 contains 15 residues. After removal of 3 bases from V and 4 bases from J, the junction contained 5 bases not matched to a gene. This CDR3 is CASSHADRATGELFF. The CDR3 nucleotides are TGCGCCAGCAGCCATGCTGACAGGGCCACCGGGGAGCTGTTTTTT.

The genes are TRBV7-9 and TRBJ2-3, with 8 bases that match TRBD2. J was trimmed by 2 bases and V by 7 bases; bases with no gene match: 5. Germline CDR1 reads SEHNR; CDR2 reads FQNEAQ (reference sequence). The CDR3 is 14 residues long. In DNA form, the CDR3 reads TGTGCCAGCAAGCTAGCGGGCTACACAGATACGCAGTATTTT. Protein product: CASKLAGYTDTQYF.